The clone carrying this T cell receptor (beta chain) was detected ten times or more. Its antigen remains unidentified. These data come from a study of T cells in Graves' hyperthyroidism and ophthalmopathy. The CDR3 spans 14 residues. Between the trimmed V and J ends, which lost 7 bases and 0 bases, there was a span of 12 bases. Germline loops: CDR1 SNHLY, CDR2 FYNNEI. Researchers barred patients who had uncontrolled infection, other autoimmune disease, pregnancy or lactation. Diagnosis relied on clinical symptoms, serum thyroxine and TRAb, thyroid ultrasound and orbital computed tomography. Findings and caveats of the study: Most thyroid clonotypes that were expanded above 0.001 also turned up in blood.

Amplification targeted TCR beta CDR3 regions from RNA transcripts. During a first-round RT-PCR of the TCR CDR3, the HTBI primer set was used. Via MiXCR, TCRdb re-called the multiplex PCR reads, giving one row per CDR3 protein. The data contain 550,000 to 650,000 distinct CDR3 sequences, about 15% of them singletons. The chain recombines TRBV2 with TRBJ1-2; D is perhaps TRBD1 (6 bases). The receptor comes from a woman between 40 and 50 years old with Graves' hyperthyroidism. Material for sequencing was blood. CDR3 in DNA: TGTGCCAGCACTTCCCGACAGGCTAACTATGGCTACACCTTC. Amino acids: CASTSRQANYGYTF.